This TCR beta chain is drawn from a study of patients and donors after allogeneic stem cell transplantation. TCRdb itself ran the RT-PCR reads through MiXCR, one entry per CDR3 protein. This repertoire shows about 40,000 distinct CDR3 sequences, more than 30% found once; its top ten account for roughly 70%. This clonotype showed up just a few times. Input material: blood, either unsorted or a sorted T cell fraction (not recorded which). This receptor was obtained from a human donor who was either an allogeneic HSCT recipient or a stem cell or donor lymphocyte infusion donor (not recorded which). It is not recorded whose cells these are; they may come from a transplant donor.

The CDR3 sequence is CASSPHPRQGVGYTF. For the CDR3, the DNA is TGTGCCAGCAGTCCACACCCGAGACAGGGAGTAGGCTACACCTTC. V gene TRBV12-3 or TRBV12-4 combines with J gene TRBJ1-2; 7 bases fit TRBD1. Losses at the gene ends were 5 bases for V and 8 bases for J; bases not matched to a gene: 14. The CDR3 runs to 15 residues.